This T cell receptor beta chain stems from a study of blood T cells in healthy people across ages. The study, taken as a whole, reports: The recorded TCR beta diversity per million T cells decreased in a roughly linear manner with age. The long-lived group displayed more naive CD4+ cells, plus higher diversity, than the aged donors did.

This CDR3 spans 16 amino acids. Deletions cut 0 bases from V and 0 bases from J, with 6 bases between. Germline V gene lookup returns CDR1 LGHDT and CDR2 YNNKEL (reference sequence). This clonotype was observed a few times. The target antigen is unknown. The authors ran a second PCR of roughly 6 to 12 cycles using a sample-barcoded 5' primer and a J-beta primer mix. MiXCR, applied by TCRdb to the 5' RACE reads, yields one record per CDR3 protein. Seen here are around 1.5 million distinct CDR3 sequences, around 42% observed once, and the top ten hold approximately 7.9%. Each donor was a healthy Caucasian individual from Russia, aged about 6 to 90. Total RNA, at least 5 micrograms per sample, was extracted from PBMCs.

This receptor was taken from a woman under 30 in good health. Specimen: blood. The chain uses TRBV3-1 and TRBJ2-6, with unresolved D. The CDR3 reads CASSQETGSGANVLTF. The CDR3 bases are TGTGCCAGCAGCCAAGAAACGGGCTCTGGGGCCAACGTCCTGACTTTC.